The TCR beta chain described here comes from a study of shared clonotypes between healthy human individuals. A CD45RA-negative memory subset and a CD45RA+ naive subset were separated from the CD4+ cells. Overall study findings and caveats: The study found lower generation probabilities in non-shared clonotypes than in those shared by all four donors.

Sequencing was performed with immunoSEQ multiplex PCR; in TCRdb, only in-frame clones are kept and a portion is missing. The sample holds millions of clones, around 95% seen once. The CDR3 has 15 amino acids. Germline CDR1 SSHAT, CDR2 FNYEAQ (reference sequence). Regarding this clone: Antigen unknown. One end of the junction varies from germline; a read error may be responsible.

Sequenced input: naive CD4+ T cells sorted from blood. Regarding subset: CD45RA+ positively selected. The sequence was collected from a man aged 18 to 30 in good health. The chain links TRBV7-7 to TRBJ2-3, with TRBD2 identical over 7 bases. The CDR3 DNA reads TGTGCTAGCAGCCCGGGACTAACTAGCACAGATACGCAGTATTTT. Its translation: CASSPGLTSTDTQYF.